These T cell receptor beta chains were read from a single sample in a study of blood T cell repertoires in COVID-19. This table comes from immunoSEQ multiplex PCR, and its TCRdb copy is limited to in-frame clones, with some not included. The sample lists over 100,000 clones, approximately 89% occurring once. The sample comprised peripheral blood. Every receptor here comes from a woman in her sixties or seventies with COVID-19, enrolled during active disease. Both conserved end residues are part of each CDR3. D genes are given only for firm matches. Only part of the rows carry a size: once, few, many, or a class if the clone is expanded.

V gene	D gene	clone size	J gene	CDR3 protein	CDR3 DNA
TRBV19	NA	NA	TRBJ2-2	CASRDKSNTGELFF	TGTGCCAGCAGGGACAAATCAAACACCGGGGAGCTGTTTTTT
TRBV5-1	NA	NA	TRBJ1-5	CASSLVRRISNQPQHF	TGCGCCAGCAGCTTGGTTCGGCGGATTAGCAATCAGCCCCAGCATTTT
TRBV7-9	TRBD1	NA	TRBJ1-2	CASSSDRGHNYGYTF	TGTGCCAGCAGCTCGGACAGGGGACATAACTATGGCTACACCTTC
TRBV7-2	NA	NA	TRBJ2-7	CASSLARSYEQYF	TGTGCCAGCAGCTTAGCGCGGTCCTACGAGCAGTACTTC
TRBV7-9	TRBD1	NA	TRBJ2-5	CASSSGQGYQETQYF	TGTGCCAGCAGCTCCGGACAGGGTTATCAAGAGACCCAGTACTTC
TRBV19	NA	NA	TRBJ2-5	CASSMAKQETQYF	TGTGCCAGTAGTATGGCCAAACAAGAGACCCAGTACTTC
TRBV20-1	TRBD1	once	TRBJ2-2	CSASPQTGGVGLFF	TGCAGTGCTAGTCCCCAGACAGGGGGCGTTGGGCTGTTTTTT
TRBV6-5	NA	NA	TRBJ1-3	CASSYGVGSSGNTIYF	TGTGCCAGCAGTTACGGAGTCGGGAGCTCTGGAAACACCATATATTTT
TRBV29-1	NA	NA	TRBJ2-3	CSVAGRGDTDTQYF	TGCAGCGTTGCTGGCAGGGGGGACACAGATACGCAGTATTTT
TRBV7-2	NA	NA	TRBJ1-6	CASSLAARGNSPLHF	TGTGCCAGCAGCTTAGCAGCAAGGGGGAATTCACCCCTCCACTTT
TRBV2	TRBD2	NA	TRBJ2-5	CASPRASGYQETQYF	TGTGCCAGCCCTAGGGCTAGCGGGTACCAAGAGACCCAGTACTTC
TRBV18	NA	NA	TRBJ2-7	CASSSTGGGSYEQYF	TGTGCCAGCTCATCAACAGGGGGAGGGTCCTACGAGCAGTACTTC
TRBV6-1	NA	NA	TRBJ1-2	CASSEVGPSNYGYTF	TGTGCCAGCAGTGAAGTTGGGCCGAGTAACTATGGCTACACCTTC
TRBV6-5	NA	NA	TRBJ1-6	CASSAATGESSPLHF	TGTGCCAGCAGCGCCGCGACAGGTGAGAGTTCACCCCTCCACTTT
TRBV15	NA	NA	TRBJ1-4	CATSTQILTATNEKLFF	TGTGCCACCAGCACCCAAATATTAACAGCAACTAATGAAAAACTGTTTTTT
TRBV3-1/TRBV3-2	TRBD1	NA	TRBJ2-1	CASSPGTGGHNEQFF	TGTGCCAGCAGCCCAGGGACAGGGGGACACAATGAGCAGTTCTTC
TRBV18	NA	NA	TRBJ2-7	CASSHLTESSYEQYF	TGTGCCAGCTCACACCTGACAGAGTCCTCCTACGAGCAGTACTTC
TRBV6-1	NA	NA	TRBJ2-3	CASSDFSTASTDTQYF	TGTGCCAGCAGTGACTTTTCGACAGCTAGCACAGATACGCAGTATTTT
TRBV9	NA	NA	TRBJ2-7	CASSVGPLFDEQYF	TGTGCCAGCAGCGTAGGTCCCCTCTTCGACGAGCAGTACTTC
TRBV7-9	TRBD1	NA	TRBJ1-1	CASSLNGQGVEAFF	TGTGCCAGCAGCTTAAATGGACAGGGGGTTGAAGCTTTCTTT
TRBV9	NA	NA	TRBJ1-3	CASSAQGSGNTIYF	TGTGCCAGCAGCGCCCAGGGATCAGGAAACACCATATATTTT
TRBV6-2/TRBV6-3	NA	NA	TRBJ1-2	CASSYGSGLSGYTF	TGTGCCAGCAGTTACGGATCAGGGTTGAGTGGCTACACCTTC
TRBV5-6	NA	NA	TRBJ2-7	CASSPGLTYEQYF	TGTGCCAGCAGTCCGGGACTTACCTACGAGCAGTACTTC
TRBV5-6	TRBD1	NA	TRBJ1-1	CASSRTGGDTEAFF	TGTGCCAGCAGCAGGACAGGGGGGGACACTGAAGCTTTCTTT
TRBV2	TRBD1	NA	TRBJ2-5	CASSEIFPGQYQETQYF	TGTGCCAGCAGTGAAATTTTCCCGGGACAGTACCAAGAGACCCAGTACTTC
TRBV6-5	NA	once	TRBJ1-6	CASSYSTDSPLHF	TGTGCCAGCAGTTACTCGACAGATTCACCCCTCCACTTT